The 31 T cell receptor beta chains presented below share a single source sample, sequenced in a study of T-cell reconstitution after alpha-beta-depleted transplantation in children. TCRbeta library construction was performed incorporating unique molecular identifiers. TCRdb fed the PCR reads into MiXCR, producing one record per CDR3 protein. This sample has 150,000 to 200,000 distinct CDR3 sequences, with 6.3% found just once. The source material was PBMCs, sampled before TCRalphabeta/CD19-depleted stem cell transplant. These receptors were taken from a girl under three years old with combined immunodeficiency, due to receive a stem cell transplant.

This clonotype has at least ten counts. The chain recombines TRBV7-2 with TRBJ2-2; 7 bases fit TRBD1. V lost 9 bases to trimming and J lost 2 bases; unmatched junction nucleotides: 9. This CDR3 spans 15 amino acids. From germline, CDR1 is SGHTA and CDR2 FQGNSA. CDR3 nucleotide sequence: TGTGCCAGTACCCCAGACAGGGCTAACACCGGGGAGCTGTTTTTT. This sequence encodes CASTPDRANTGELFF. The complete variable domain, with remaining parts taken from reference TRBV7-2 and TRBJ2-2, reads GAGVSQSPSNKVTEKGKDVELRCDPISGHTALYWYRQSLGQGLEFLIYFQGNSAPDKSGLPSDRFSAERTGGSVSTLTIQRTQQEDSAVYLCASTPDRANTGELFFGEGSRLTVL.

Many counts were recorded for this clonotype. The CDR3 loop is CASSVGQGYEKLFF. CDR3 in DNA: TGTGCCAGCAGCGTAGGCCAGGGCTATGAAAAACTGTTTTTT. V usage is TRBV9 and J usage is TRBJ1-4, with D perhaps TRBD1 (5 bases). Trimming removed 0 bases at V and 6 bases at J, with 9 bases between. The CDR3 length is 14 residues. Germline CDR1 reads SGDLS; CDR2 reads YYNGEE.

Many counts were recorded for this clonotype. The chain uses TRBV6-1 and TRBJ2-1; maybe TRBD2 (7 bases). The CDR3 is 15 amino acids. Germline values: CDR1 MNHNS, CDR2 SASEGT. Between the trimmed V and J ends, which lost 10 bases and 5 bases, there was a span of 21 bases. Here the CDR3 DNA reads TGTGCCAAAACCGGCGCGGGGGCCCCGAACAATGAGCAGTTCTTC. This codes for CAKTGAGAPNNEQFF.

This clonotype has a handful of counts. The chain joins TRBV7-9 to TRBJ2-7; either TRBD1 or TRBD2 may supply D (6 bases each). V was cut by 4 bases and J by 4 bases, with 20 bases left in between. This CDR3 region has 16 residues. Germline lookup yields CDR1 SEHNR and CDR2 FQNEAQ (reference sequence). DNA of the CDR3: TGTGCCAGCAGCTCACCCGGACAGAAAGGAGGGTACGAGCAGTACTTC. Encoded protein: CASSSPGQKGGYEQYF.

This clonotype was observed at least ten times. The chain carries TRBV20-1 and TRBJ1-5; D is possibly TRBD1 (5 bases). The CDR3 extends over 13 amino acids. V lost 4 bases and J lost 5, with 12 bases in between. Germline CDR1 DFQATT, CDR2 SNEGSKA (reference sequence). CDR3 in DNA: TGCAGTGCTACCCTCGGACACTATCAGCCCCAGCATTTT. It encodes CSATLGHYQPQHF.

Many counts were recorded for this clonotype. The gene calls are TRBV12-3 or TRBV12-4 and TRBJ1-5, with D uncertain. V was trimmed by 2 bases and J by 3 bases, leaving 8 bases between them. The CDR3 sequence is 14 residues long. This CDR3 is CASSLSSYNQPQHF. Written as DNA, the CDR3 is TGTGCCAGCAGTTTATCGTCCTACAATCAGCCCCAGCATTTT.

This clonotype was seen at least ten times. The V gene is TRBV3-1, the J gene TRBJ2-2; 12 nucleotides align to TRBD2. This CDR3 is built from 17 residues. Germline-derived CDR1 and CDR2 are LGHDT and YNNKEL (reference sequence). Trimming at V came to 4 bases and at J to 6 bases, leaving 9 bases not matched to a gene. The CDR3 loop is CASSLLASGGAAGELFF. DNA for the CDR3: TGTGCCAGCAGCCTCTTGGCTAGCGGGGGGGCCGCCGGGGAGCTGTTTTTT.

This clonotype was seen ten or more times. This CDR3 reads CASSSTTGFNQPQHF. The CDR3 DNA sequence: TGTGCCAGCAGTTCCACGACAGGCTTCAATCAGCCCCAGCATTTT. The chain joins TRBV6-2 or TRBV6-3 to TRBJ1-5; D might be TRBD1 (6 bases). The length of the CDR3 is 15 residues. The germline V gene encodes CDR1 MNHEY and CDR2 SVGEGT. V dropped 4 bases and J dropped 3 bases, with 13 bases sitting between them.

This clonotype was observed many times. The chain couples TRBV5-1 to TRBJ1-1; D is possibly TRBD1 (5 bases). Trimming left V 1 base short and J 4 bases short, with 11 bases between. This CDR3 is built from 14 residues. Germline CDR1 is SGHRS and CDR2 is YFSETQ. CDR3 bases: TGCGCCAGCAGCTTGACAGGTCCTAGCACTGAAGCTTTCTTT. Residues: CASSLTGPSTEAFF.

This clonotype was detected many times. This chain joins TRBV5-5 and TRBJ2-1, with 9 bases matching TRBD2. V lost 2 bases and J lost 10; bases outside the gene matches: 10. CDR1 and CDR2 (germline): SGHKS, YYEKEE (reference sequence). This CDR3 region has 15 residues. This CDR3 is CASSFWLAGPGEQFF. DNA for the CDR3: TGTGCCAGCAGCTTTTGGCTAGCGGGGCCCGGGGAGCAGTTCTTC. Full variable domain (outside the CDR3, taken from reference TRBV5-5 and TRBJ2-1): DAGVTQSPTHLIKTRGQQVTLRCSPISGHKSVSWYQQVLGQGPQFIFQYYEKEERGRGNFPDRFSARQFPNYSSELNVNALLLGDSALYLCASSFWLAGPGEQFFGPGTRLTVL.

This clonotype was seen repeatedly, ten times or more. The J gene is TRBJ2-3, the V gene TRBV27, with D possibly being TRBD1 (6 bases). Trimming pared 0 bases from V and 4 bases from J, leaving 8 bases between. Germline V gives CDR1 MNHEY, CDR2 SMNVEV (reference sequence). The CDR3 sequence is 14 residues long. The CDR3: CASSLSRQADTQYF. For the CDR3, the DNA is TGTGCCAGCAGTTTATCCCGACAGGCAGATACGCAGTATTTT.

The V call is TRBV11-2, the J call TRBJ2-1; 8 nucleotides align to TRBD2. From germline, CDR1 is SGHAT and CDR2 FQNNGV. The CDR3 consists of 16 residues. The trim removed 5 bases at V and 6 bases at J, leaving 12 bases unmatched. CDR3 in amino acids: CASSPGEREWGNEQFF. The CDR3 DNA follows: TGTGCCAGCAGCCCTGGCGAGCGGGAGTGGGGCAATGAGCAGTTCTTC.

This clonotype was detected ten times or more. The CDR3 coding sequence is TGTGCCAGCAGCCCTTCTAGGGGCCCCTACGAGCAGTACTTC. Its translation is CASSPSRGPYEQYF. The chain uses TRBV3-1 and TRBJ2-7, with a weak D call TRBD1 (5 bases). The germline V gene encodes CDR1 LGHDT and CDR2 YNNKEL (reference sequence). The CDR3 length is 14 residues. V gave up 4 bases and J gave up 2 bases, with 12 bases separating them.

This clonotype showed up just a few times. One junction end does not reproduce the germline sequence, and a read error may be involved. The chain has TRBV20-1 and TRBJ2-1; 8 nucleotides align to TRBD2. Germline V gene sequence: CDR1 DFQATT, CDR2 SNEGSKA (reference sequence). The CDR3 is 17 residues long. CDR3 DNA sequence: TGCAGTGCTAGAGCGCGGGAGGTCTTAATCTCCCACAATGAGCAGTTCTTC. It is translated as CSARAREVLISHNEQFF.

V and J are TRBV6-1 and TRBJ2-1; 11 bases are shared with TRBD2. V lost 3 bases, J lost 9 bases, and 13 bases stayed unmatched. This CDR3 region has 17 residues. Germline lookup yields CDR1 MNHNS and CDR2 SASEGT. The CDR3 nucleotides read TGTGCCAGCAGTGACGCCTTCGGGACTAGCGGTCCTAGTGAGCAGTTCTTC. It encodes CASSDAFGTSGPSEQFF.

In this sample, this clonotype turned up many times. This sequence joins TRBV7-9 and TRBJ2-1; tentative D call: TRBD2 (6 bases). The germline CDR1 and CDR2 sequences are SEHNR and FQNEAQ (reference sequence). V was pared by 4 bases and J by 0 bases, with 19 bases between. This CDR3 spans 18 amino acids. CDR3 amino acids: CASSSTVRGGRSYNEQFF. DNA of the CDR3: TGTGCCAGCAGCTCCACGGTGCGGGGCGGGCGCTCCTACAATGAGCAGTTCTTC. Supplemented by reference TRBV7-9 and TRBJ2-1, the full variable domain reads DTGVSQNPRHKITKRGQNVTFRCDPISEHNRLYWYRQTLGQGPEFLTYFQNEAQLEKSRLLSDRFSAERPKGSFSTLEIQRTEQGDSAMYLCASSSTVRGGRSYNEQFFGPGTRLTVL.

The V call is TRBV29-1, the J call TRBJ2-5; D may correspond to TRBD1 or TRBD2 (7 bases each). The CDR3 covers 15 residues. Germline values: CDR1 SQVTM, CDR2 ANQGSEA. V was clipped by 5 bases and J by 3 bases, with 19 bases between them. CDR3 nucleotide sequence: TGCAGCGTTCATGGGAGGGAGGGGGCGGAAGAGACCCAGTACTTC. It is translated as CSVHGREGAEETQYF.

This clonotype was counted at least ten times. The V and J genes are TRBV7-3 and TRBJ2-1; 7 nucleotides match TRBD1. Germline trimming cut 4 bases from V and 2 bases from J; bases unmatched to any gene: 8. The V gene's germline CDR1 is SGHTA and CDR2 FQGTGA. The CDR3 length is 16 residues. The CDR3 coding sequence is TGTGCCAGCAGCTCCAAGACAGGGCAGCCCTACAATGAGCAGTTCTTC. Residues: CASSSKTGQPYNEQFF.

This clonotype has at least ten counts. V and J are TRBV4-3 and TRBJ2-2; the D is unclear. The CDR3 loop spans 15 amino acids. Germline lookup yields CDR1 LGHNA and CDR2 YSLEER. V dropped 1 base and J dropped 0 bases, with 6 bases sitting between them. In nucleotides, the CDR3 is TGCGCCAGCAGCCAAGGATTGCCGAACACCGGGGAGCTGTTTTTT. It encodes CASSQGLPNTGELFF.

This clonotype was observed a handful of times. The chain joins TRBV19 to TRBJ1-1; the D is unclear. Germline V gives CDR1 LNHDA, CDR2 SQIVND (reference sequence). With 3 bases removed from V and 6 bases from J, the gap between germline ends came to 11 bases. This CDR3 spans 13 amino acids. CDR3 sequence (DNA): TGTGCCAGTAGTATCCCCCCGGGAGCTGAAGCTTTCTTT. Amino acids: CASSIPPGAEAFF. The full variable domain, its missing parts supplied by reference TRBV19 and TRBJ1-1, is DGGITQSPKYLFRKEGQNVTLSCEQNLNHDAMYWYRQDPGQGLRLIYYSQIVNDFQKGDIAEGYSVSREKKESFPLTVTSAQKNPTAFYLCASSIPPGAEAFFGQGTRLTVV.

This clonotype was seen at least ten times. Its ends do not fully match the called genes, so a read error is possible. The CDR3 is CASSNMVTSGISVF. CDR3 coding DNA: TGTGCCAGCAGCAACATGGTTACTAGCGGGATCTCCGTTTTC. This chain links TRBV7-2 with TRBJ2-7; 10 bases fit TRBD2. Germline CDR1 SGHTA, CDR2 FQGNSA. CDR3 length: 14 amino acids.

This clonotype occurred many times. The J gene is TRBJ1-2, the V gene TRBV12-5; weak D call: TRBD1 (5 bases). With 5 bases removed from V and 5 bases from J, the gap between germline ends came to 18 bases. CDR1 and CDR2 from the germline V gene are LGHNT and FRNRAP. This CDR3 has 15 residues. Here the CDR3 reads CASGPTDGTPYGYTF. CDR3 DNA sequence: TGTGCTAGTGGTCCGACGGACGGGACGCCTTATGGCTACACCTTC.

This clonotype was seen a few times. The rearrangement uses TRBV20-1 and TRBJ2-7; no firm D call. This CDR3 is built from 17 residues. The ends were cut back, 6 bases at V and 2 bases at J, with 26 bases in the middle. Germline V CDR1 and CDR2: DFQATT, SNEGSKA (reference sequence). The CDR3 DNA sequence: TGCAGTGCCGAGCACCTAATCTTGGAGAAGGACCCCTACGAGCAGTACTTC. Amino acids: CSAEHLILEKDPYEQYF.

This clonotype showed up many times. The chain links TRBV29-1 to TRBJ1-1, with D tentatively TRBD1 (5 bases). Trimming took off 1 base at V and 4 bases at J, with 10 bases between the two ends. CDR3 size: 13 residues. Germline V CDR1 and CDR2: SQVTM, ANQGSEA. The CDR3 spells CSVEAAGFTEAFF. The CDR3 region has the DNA TGCAGCGTTGAAGCCGCAGGGTTCACTGAAGCTTTCTTT. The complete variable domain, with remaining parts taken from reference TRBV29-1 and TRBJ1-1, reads SAVISQKPSRDICQRGTSLTIQCQVDSQVTMMFWYRQQPGQSLTLIATANQGSEATYESGFVIDKFPISRPNLTFSTLTVSNMSPEDSSIYLCSVEAAGFTEAFFGQGTRLTVV.

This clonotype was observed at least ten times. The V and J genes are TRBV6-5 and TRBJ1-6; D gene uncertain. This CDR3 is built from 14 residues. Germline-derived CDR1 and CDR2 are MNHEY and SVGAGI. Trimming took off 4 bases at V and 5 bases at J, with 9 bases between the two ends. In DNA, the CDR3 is TGTGCCAGCAGTTTTAAGAGCGATAATTCACCCCTCCACTTT. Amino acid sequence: CASSFKSDNSPLHF.

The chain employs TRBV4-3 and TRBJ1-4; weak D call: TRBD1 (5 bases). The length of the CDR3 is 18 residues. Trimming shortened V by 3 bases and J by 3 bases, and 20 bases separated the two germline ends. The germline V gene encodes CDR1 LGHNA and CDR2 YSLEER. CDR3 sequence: CASSQGGIWAHANEKLFF. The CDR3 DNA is TGCGCCAGCAGCCAGGGGGGAATCTGGGCCCACGCTAATGAAAAACTGTTTTTT.

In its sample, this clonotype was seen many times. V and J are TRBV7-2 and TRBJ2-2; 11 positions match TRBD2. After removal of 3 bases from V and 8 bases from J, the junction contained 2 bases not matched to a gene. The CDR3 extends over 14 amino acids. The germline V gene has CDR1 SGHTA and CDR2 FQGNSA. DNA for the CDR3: TGTGCCAGCAGCTTTACTAGCGGGAGAGGGGAGCTGTTTTTT. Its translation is CASSFTSGRGELFF.

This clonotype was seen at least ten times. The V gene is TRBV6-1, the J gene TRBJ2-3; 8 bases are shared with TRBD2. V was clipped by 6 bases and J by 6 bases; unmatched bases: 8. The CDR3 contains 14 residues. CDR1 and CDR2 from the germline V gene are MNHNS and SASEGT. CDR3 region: CASSWSGGGDTQYF. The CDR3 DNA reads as TGTGCCAGCAGCTGGAGCGGGGGAGGTGATACGCAGTATTTT.

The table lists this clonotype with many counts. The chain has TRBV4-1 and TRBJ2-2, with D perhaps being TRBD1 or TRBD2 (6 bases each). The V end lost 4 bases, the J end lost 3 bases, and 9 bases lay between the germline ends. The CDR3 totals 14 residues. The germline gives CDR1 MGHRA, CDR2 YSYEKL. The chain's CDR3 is CASSRGADTGELFF. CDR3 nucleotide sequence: TGCGCCAGCAGCCGGGGGGCCGACACCGGGGAGCTGTTTTTT.

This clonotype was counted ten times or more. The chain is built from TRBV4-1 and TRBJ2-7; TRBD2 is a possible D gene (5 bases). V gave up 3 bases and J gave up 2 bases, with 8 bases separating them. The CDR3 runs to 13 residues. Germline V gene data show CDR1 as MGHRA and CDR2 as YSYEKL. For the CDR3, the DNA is TGCGCCAGCAGCCAGAGCGGAACCTACGAGCAGTACTTC. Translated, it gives CASSQSGTYEQYF.

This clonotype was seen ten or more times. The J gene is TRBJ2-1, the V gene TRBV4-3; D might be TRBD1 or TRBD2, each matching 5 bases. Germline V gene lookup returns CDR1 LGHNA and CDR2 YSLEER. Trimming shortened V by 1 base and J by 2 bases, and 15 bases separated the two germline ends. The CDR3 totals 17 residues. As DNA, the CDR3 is TGCGCCAGCAGCCAAGTATTGGGGGAAGGACCCTACAATGAGCAGTTCTTC. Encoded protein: CASSQVLGEGPYNEQFF.